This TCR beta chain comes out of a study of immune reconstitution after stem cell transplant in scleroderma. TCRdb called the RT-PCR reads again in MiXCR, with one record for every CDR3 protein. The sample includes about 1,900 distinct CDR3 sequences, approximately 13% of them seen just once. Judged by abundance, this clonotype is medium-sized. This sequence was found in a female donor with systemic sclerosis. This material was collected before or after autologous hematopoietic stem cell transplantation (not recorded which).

The DNA of the CDR3 is TGTGCCAGCAGCTTCCATAGCGGGGGTAGCACAGATACGCAGTATTTT. This sequence encodes CASSFHSGGSTDTQYF. V is TRBV11-3 and J is TRBJ2-3; 9 nucleotides match TRBD2. The CDR3 sequence is 16 residues long. Per germline, CDR1 SGHNT and CDR2 YENEEA. Unmatched junction bases numbered 4, after V lost 3 bases and J lost 0 bases.